This TCR beta chain was retrieved from a study of cytomegalovirus exposure and HLA in healthy donors. Study conclusions and caveats: HLA-A and HLA-B allele assignments for most subjects were reportedly predicted accurately using TCR beta sequences. Overall, roughly 170 TCR beta chains were annotated as cytomegalovirus-associated.

In the PCR, 60 Vbeta and 13 Jbeta primers were used. Clones were sequenced by immunoSEQ multiplex PCR, and TCRdb holds only the in-frame ones, with some missing. The profile covers around 130,000 clones, with roughly four fifths appearing a single time and 11% taken by the ten largest. Germline trimming cut 3 bases from V and 1 base from J; bases unmatched to any gene: 1. CDR1 and CDR2 (germline): MGHDK, SYGVNS. The CDR3 sequence is 14 residues long. Of note for this clone: Its antigen is unidentified.

Sequencing was done on a sample of PBMCs. The chain uses TRBV25-1 and TRBJ1-1; 8 bases match TRBD1. The origin of this receptor is a male donor in good health and CMV-seropositive. CDR3 DNA sequence: TGTGCCAGCAGTGACGGGACAGGGAACACTGAAGCTTTCTTT. Translating it yields CASSDGTGNTEAFF. The full variable domain, its missing parts supplied by reference TRBV25-1 and TRBJ1-1, is EADIYQTPRYLVIGTGKKITLECSQTMGHDKMYWYQQDPGMELHLIHYSYGVNSTEKGDLSSESTVSRIRTEHFPLTLESARPSHTSQYLCASSDGTGNTEAFFGQGTRLTVV.